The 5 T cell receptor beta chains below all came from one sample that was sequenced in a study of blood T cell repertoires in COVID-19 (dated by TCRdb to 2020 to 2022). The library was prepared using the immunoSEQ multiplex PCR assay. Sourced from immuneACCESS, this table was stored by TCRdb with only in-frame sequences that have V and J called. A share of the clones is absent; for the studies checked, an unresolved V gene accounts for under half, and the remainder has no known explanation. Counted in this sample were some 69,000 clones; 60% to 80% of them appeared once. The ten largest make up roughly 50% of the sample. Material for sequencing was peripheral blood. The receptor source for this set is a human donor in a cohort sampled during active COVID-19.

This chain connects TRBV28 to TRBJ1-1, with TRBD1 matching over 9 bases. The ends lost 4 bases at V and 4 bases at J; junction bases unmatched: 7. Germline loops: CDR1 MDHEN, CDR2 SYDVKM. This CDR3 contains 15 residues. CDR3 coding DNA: TGTGCCAGCAGTTCCCTCGGGACAGGGCCCACTGAAGCTTTCTTT. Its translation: CASSSLGTGPTEAFF.

The CDR3 coding sequence is TGTGCCACCAGCAGAGATCTATCCCGGAGCTCTGGAAACACCATATATTTT. Encoded protein: CATSRDLSRSSGNTIYF. This rearrangement joins TRBV15 to TRBJ1-3; D uncertain. The CDR3 is made up of 17 amino acids. Germline V CDR1 and CDR2: LNHNV, YYDKDF (reference sequence). Between the trimmed V and J ends, which lost 0 bases and 0 bases, there was a span of 12 bases.

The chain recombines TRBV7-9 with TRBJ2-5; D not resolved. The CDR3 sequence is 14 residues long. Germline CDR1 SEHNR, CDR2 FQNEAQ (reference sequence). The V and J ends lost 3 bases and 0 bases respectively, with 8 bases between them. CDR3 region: CASSLSAYQETQYF. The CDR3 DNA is TGTGCCAGCAGCTTGTCCGCGTACCAAGAGACCCAGTACTTC.

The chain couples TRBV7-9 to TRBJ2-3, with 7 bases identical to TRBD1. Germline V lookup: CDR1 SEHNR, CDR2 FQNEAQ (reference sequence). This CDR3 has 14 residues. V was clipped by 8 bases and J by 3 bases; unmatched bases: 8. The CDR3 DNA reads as TGTGCCAGCTCGGGACAGCCTGGGACAGATACGCAGTATTTT. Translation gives CASSGQPGTDTQYF.

In DNA, the CDR3 is TGTGCCAGCAGGCCGGACAGGTCCGGGTCCCACGAGCAGTACTTC. Protein product: CASRPDRSGSHEQYF. V and J are TRBV27 and TRBJ2-7; 7 nucleotides agree with TRBD1. CDR1 is MNHEY, CDR2 SMNVEV, per germline (reference sequence). V dropped 6 bases and J dropped 5; count of bases not matched to a gene: 13. The CDR3 covers 15 residues.